Reported below is one TCR beta chain. Antigen: not known. The study ran its PCR with 60 Vbeta and 13 Jbeta primers. The authors' processing: In a later analysis, of roughly 73 million unique beta chains, about 12 million appeared in at least two donors. Sequencing used immunoSEQ multiplex PCR; TCRdb keeps in-frame clones, though not all of them. The V and J calls and clone size are taken from that table; D and trimming were inferred from the DNA. Of around 180,000 clones in the sample, around 80% were seen once. The sample belongs to a study of cytomegalovirus exposure and HLA in healthy donors. This CDR3 has 13 amino acids. Unmatched junction bases numbered 6, after V lost 6 bases and J lost 8 bases. The germline gives CDR1 MNHNS, CDR2 SASEGT. Whole-study findings and limits: Later analysis associated a missense DCLRE1C variant with TCR beta V- and J-gene trimming.

This rearrangement joins TRBV6-1 to TRBJ2-1, with TRBD1 matching over 8 bases. The source material was PBMCs. The TCR originated in a girl aged 2 to 9 in good health and CMV-seropositive. CDR3 coding DNA: TGTGCCAGCAGCCGGACAGGGCCCCATGAGCAGTTCTTC. Translating gives CASSRTGPHEQFF.